These 4 T cell receptor beta chains came from one sample sequenced in a study of blood T cells in healthy people across ages. Combining a sample-barcoded 5' primer with a J-beta primer mix, a second PCR ran for 7 to 11 cycles. Using its own MiXCR run on the 5' RACE reads, TCRdb lists one record per CDR3 protein. The sample lists 1.6 million or so distinct CDR3 sequences, about 32% occurring once. Sequencing was performed on blood. The source is a woman in her 30s in good health.

Many counts were recorded for this clonotype. This rearrangement joins TRBV20-1 to TRBJ2-7, with 12 bases that match TRBD2. Germline values: CDR1 DFQATT, CDR2 SNEGSKA (reference sequence). This CDR3 contains 15 residues. V gave up 5 bases and J gave up 4 bases; unmatched junction bases: 9. Here the CDR3 DNA reads TGCAGTGCTCCCCCCTCGACTAGCGGGAGTTACGAGCAGTACTTC. Translating gives CSAPPSTSGSYEQYF.

A few counts support this clonotype. CDR3 loop: CSATGGALSSEQYF. The DNA of the CDR3 is TGCAGTGCCACCGGCGGGGCGCTGTCTTCCGAGCAGTACTTC. This chain connects TRBV20-1 to TRBJ2-7; TRBD2 might be the D (6 bases). Germline assignment: CDR1 DFQATT and CDR2 SNEGSKA (reference sequence). This CDR3 is built from 14 residues. V was trimmed by 6 bases and J by 6 bases, leaving 21 bases between them.

The J gene is TRBJ2-7, the V gene TRBV15; TRBD2 aligns across 16 bases. This CDR3 is 16 amino acids long. Germline CDR1 is LNHNV and CDR2 is YYDKDF (reference sequence). The junction had 8 bases not matched to a gene; V was cut back by 6 bases and J by 6 bases. The DNA for the CDR3 is TGTGCCACCAGGATGGGACTAGCGGGGGGGCTTGCCGAGCAGTACTTC. Translated: CATRMGLAGGLAEQYF.

The sample holds one count of this clonotype. The chain links TRBV25-1 to TRBJ1-6; no definite D call. The CDR3 has 15 residues. Germline V lookup: CDR1 MGHDK, CDR2 SYGVNS. Trimming removed 1 base at V and 5 bases at J, with 9 bases between. The CDR3 region is CASSESGHNNSPLHF. The CDR3 DNA reads TGTGCCAGCAGTGAATCAGGTCACAATAATTCACCCCTCCACTTT.